This T cell receptor (beta chain) was sequenced during a study of response to subunit inactivated influenza vaccine. Findings and caveats of the study: Researchers suggested that each seasonal influenza vaccination recruits few new T cells.

TCRdb used MiXCR to reprocess the RT-PCR reads, holding one entry per CDR3 protein. The table has hundreds of thousands of distinct CDR3 sequences, 14% seen once. The V gene lost 4 bases and the J gene lost 3 bases, with 10 bases spanning the gap. From germline, CDR1 is MNHEY and CDR2 SVGEGT. The CDR3 totals 14 residues. In the case of this clonotype: Its cognate antigen is unknown.

The source is a man aged 45-65 years who received an inactivated influenza vaccine. The J gene is TRBJ1-5, the V gene TRBV6-2 or TRBV6-3; D uncertain. The specimen comprised PBMCs from blood, sampled around two weeks before vaccination. This chain's CDR3 is CASSLVGPNQPQHF. The CDR3 nucleotides are TGTGCCAGCAGTTTAGTAGGACCCAATCAGCCCCAGCATTTT.